A single sample is the source of the 29 T cell receptor beta chains below, sequenced in a study of circulating and synovial CD4+ cells in juvenile arthritis. The data were produced by immunoSEQ multiplex PCR, yet TCRdb's version contains in-frame clones alone and is incomplete. The table includes 30,000 to 40,000 clones, over 90% detected once. Sequenced sample: CD4+ T cells from blood. The receptors come from a human donor with juvenile idiopathic arthritis.

V usage is TRBV5-1 and J usage is TRBJ2-3; D possibly corresponds to TRBD2 (5 bases). Germline CDR1 and CDR2: SGHRS and YFSETQ. This CDR3 is built from 16 residues. V was pared by 3 bases and J by 3 bases, with 17 bases between. CDR3 nucleotide sequence: TGCGCCAGCAGCTGGGGAGACGGACCAGCGACAGATACGCAGTATTTT. It yields the protein CASSWGDGPATDTQYF.

This clone is a singleton in its sample. V and J are TRBV9 and TRBJ1-4; maybe TRBD1 (5 bases). This CDR3 comprises 16 residues. Germline V gene lookup returns CDR1 SGDLS and CDR2 YYNGEE. The V and J ends lost 1 base and 5 bases respectively, with 15 bases between them. The CDR3 reads CASSVSPSGANEKLFF. CDR3 nucleotide sequence: TGTGCCAGCAGCGTAAGCCCCAGTGGGGCCAATGAAAAACTGTTTTTT.

The rearrangement uses TRBV11-2 and TRBJ2-2; 7 bases fit TRBD2. The germline gives CDR1 SGHAT, CDR2 FQNNGV. The trim removed 6 bases at V and 4 bases at J, leaving 8 bases unmatched. CDR3 length: 15 residues. CDR3 sequence: CASRSSGTTTGELFF. The CDR3 nucleotides are TGTGCCAGCAGATCCTCCGGGACTACCACCGGGGAGCTGTTTTTT.

The chain employs TRBV2 and TRBJ1-2; possibly TRBD1 for D (6 bases). V shed 6 bases and J shed 2 bases, with 13 bases lying between them. This CDR3 spans 14 amino acids. In germline, CDR1 is SNHLY, CDR2 FYNNEI. The CDR3 nucleotides read TGTGCCAGCAGAGTCACCGGGACAAACTATGGCTACACCTTC. This codes for CASRVTGTNYGYTF.

CDR3 region: CASSLPGGGYTF. The CDR3, as DNA: TGTGCCAGTAGTCTCCCAGGTGGTGGCTACACCTTC. The V and J genes are TRBV19 and TRBJ1-2, with D uncertain. The germline V and J ends were trimmed by 5 bases and 7 bases, with 11 bases remaining between them. In germline, CDR1 is LNHDA, CDR2 SQIVND (reference sequence). This CDR3 is built from 12 residues.

The chain couples TRBV7-9 to TRBJ2-5; no definite D call. V shed 5 bases and J shed 2 bases, with 3 bases lying between them. The CDR3 covers 11 residues. Per germline, CDR1 SEHNR and CDR2 FQNEAQ (reference sequence). The CDR3 loop reads CASSPQETQYF. As DNA, the CDR3 is TGTGCCAGCAGCCCTCAAGAGACCCAGTACTTC.

The V gene is TRBV18, the J gene TRBJ2-7; 7 nucleotides match TRBD1. V was clipped by 4 bases and J by 6 bases; unmatched bases: 9. Germline lookup yields CDR1 KGHSH and CDR2 LQKENI. CDR3 length equals 14 residues. CDR3 amino acids: CASSQLATGTEQYF. Here the CDR3 DNA reads TGTGCCAGCTCACAACTCGCGACAGGGACCGAGCAGTACTTC.

The chain uses TRBV19 and TRBJ2-1; tentative D call: TRBD2 (5 bases). V was pared by 5 bases and J by 15 bases, with 29 bases between. Per the germline V gene, CDR1 is LNHDA and CDR2 is SQIVND (reference sequence). This CDR3 has 16 amino acids. DNA of the CDR3: TGTGCCAGTAGTCCCTGGCAAGCGGAAGTGGGTACCAGTAGGTTCTTC. It codes for CASSPWQAEVGTSRFF.

CDR3 DNA sequence: TGTGCCAGCAGCGTTACCGGGGGGGGCCAAGAGACCCAGTACTTC. It encodes CASSVTGGGQETQYF. The rearrangement links TRBV9 to TRBJ2-5, with 8 bases identical to TRBD2. The germline CDR1 and CDR2 sequences are SGDLS and YYNGEE. Trimming cost V 2 bases and J 1 base; bases outside gene matches: 4. The CDR3 length is 15 residues.

This clone has just one count. This chain links TRBV7-2 with TRBJ2-3, with 14 bases fitting TRBD2. Trimming cost V 6 bases and J 5 bases; bases outside gene matches: 4. CDR3 length: 15 amino acids. Looked up from germline, CDR1 is SGHTA and CDR2 is FQGNSA. For the CDR3, the DNA is TGTGCCAGCAGATTGACTAGCGGGAGGGGAGATACGCAGTATTTT. Its translation: CASRLTSGRGDTQYF.

This chain joins TRBV7-2 and TRBJ1-1, with D possibly being TRBD1 (6 bases). Germline CDR1 is SGHTA and CDR2 is FQGNSA. The CDR3 runs 14 residues. V dropped 2 bases and J dropped 0 bases, with 7 bases sitting between them. This chain's CDR3 is CASSLQGMNTEAFF. In nucleotides, the CDR3 is TGTGCCAGCAGCTTACAGGGGATGAACACTGAAGCTTTCTTT. The whole variable domain, remainder taken from reference TRBV7-2 and TRBJ1-1, is GAGVSQSPSNKVTEKGKDVELRCDPISGHTALYWYRQSLGQGLEFLIYFQGNSAPDKSGLPSDRFSAERTGGSVSTLTIQRTQQEDSAVYLCASSLQGMNTEAFFGQGTRLTVV.

V and J are TRBV6-5 and TRBJ1-4, with a possible D match to TRBD1 (6 bases). The germline V gene encodes CDR1 MNHEY and CDR2 SVGAGI. Trimming removed 11 bases at V and 3 bases at J, with 16 bases between. CDR3 size: 14 residues. CDR3 sequence reads: CAAGGGQANEKLFF. The CDR3 nucleotides are TGTGCCGCGGGAGGGGGACAAGCTAATGAAAAACTGTTTTTT.

This chain joins TRBV29-1 and TRBJ2-5, with a weak D call TRBD1 (5 bases). The CDR3 covers 12 residues. The V and J ends lost 4 bases and 9 bases respectively, with 15 bases between them. Looked up from germline, CDR1 is SQVTM and CDR2 is ANQGSEA. The CDR3 bases are TGCAGCGTTGTGGTATCCAAAGGGGCCCAGTACTTC. As protein: CSVVVSKGAQYF. The full variable domain, with the rest looked up from reference TRBV29-1 and TRBJ2-5, is SAVISQKPSRDICQRGTSLTIQCQVDSQVTMMFWYRQQPGQSLTLIATANQGSEATYESGFVIDKFPISRPNLTFSTLTVSNMSPEDSSIYLCSVVVSKGAQYFGPGTRLLVL.

V usage is TRBV14 and J usage is TRBJ1-3, with TRBD1 as a possible D gene (5 bases). V dropped 4 bases and J dropped 8 bases, with 12 bases sitting between them. In germline, CDR1 is SGHDN, CDR2 FVKESK. The CDR3 is 13 residues long. CDR3: CASSLGRGDTIYF. In nucleotides, the CDR3 is TGTGCCAGCAGCCTGGGACGGGGGGACACCATATATTTT. Variable domain in full (rest from reference TRBV14 and TRBJ1-3): EAGVTQFPSHSVIEKGQTVTLRCDPISGHDNLYWYRRVMGKEIKFLLHFVKESKQDESGMPNNRFLAERTGGTYSTLKVQPAELEDSGVYFCASSLGRGDTIYFGEGSWLTVV.

The chain uses TRBV4-1 and TRBJ1-1; D is ambiguous. CDR3 size: 16 residues. Trimming shortened V by 0 bases and J by 4 bases, and 15 bases separated the two germline ends. The germline V gene encodes CDR1 MGHRA and CDR2 YSYEKL. CDR3 region: CASSQEGAGRVTEAFF. The CDR3 nucleotides are TGCGCCAGCAGCCAAGAGGGCGCCGGGAGGGTCACTGAAGCTTTCTTT.

Of note for this clone: The junction departs from germline at one end; a sequencing error may be responsible. Other DNA sequences in this specimen translate into the identical CDR3. The gene calls are TRBV10-3 and TRBJ1-6, with D possibly TRBD1 on 5 matching bases. Looked up from germline, CDR1 is ENHRY and CDR2 is SYGVKD. The CDR3 consists of 13 residues. The CDR3 coding sequence is TGTGCCACAAAAGACAGTGATAATTCCCCCCTCCACTTT. Its translation: CATKDSDNSPLHF.

V and J are TRBV27 and TRBJ1-2, with TRBD1 identical over 7 bases. Germline CDR1 and CDR2: MNHEY and SMNVEV (reference sequence). CDR3 length equals 16 residues. V lost 3 bases, J lost 8 bases, and 15 bases stayed unmatched. This CDR3 is CASSFLPQTGPRGYTF. CDR3 in DNA: TGTGCCAGCAGTTTCCTGCCACAGACAGGGCCTCGGGGCTACACCTTC.

This clone was seen only a few times. J is TRBJ2-1 and V is TRBV28; the D is unclear. Per the germline V gene, CDR1 is MDHEN and CDR2 is SYDVKM. V was trimmed by 5 bases and J by 7 bases, leaving 12 bases between them. CDR3 length equals 13 residues. The DNA of the CDR3 is TGTGCCAGCAGTAATAACGATCAGAATGAGCAGTTCTTC. Its translation is CASSNNDQNEQFF.

This sequence joins TRBV19 and TRBJ1-1, with D possibly matching TRBD1 (5 bases). The ends were cut back, 6 bases at V and 3 bases at J, with 11 bases in the middle. The germline CDR1 and CDR2 sequences are LNHDA and SQIVND (reference sequence). CDR3 size: 13 residues. The CDR3 sequence: CASSRWGYTEAFF. In DNA, the CDR3 is TGTGCCAGTAGCCGGTGGGGCTACACTGAAGCTTTCTTT.

This clone appeared a single time. CDR3 DNA sequence: TGTGCCAGCAGCCAAGATCGGCGGGCTAGCGGGAGGATTTCCGACAATGAGCAGTTCTTC. Amino acid sequence: CASSQDRRASGRISDNEQFF. The chain has TRBV14 and TRBJ2-1; 11 nucleotides agree with TRBD2. V lost 0 bases, J lost 5 bases, and 15 bases stayed unmatched. The CDR3 runs 20 residues. CDR1 and CDR2 (germline): SGHDN, FVKESK. Together with reference TRBV14 and TRBJ2-1, the CDR3 gives the full variable domain: EAGVTQFPSHSVIEKGQTVTLRCDPISGHDNLYWYRRVMGKEIKFLLHFVKESKQDESGMPNNRFLAERTGGTYSTLKVQPAELEDSGVYFCASSQDRRASGRISDNEQFFGPGTRLTVL.

V gene TRBV7-9 combines with J gene TRBJ2-1; 7 bases are shared with TRBD2. With 6 bases clipped from V and 0 bases from J, the junction kept 5 bases outside the gene matches. Germline assignment: CDR1 SEHNR and CDR2 FQNEAQ (reference sequence). The CDR3 runs 15 residues. The DNA of the CDR3 is TGTGCCAGCAGTCAAAGCGGGGTCTCCTACAATGAGCAGTTCTTC. Its protein is CASSQSGVSYNEQFF.

The chain carries TRBV19 and TRBJ2-1; 8 nucleotides agree with TRBD2. The CDR3 has 13 residues. The germline gives CDR1 LNHDA, CDR2 SQIVND (reference sequence). J lost 3 bases, V lost 9 bases, and 4 bases had no gene match. Here the CDR3 DNA reads TGTGCCAGCGGACTAGCCAACTACAATGAGCAGTTCTTC. Translating it yields CASGLANYNEQFF.

The chain is built from TRBV5-1 and TRBJ2-7; no firm D call. This CDR3 contains 16 residues. The germline V and J ends were trimmed by 0 bases and 1 base, with 14 bases remaining between them. Germline CDR1 reads SGHRS; CDR2 reads YFSETQ. The DNA of the CDR3 is TGCGCCAGCAGCTTGGCCCCAGAGGTTTTGTCCTACGAGCAGTACTTC. It yields the protein CASSLAPEVLSYEQYF.

J is TRBJ1-2 and V is TRBV28; 9 positions agree with TRBD1. Germline V lookup: CDR1 MDHEN, CDR2 SYDVKM. The V gene end was trimmed by 5 bases and the J gene end by 4 bases; junction bases not matched to a gene: 8. This CDR3 spans 15 amino acids. Here the CDR3 reads CASSPQGAGGYGYTF. The CDR3 region has the DNA TGTGCCAGCAGTCCACAGGGGGCGGGAGGCTATGGCTACACCTTC.

The chain combines TRBV10-1 with TRBJ2-2, with a possible D match to TRBD1 (6 bases). The CDR3 extends over 15 amino acids. The V end lost 5 bases, the J end lost 0 bases, and 10 bases lay between the germline ends. Germline V gives CDR1 WNHNN, CDR2 SYGVQD (reference sequence). The CDR3 DNA reads as TGCGCCAGCAGTTCCCGGACAGCGAACACCGGGGAGCTGTTTTTT. Amino acids: CASSSRTANTGELFF.

This chain joins TRBV7-9 and TRBJ1-1, with D uncertain. V dropped 1 base and J dropped 7 bases, with 16 bases sitting between them. This CDR3 is 15 amino acids long. The germline V gene encodes CDR1 SEHNR and CDR2 FQNEAQ (reference sequence). The CDR3 loop reads CASSLVGSKTLEAFF. As DNA, the CDR3 is TGTGCCAGCAGCTTAGTGGGCAGCAAGACCCTTGAAGCTTTCTTT.

The chain joins TRBV11-2 to TRBJ1-6; 9 bases map to TRBD1. The CDR3 sequence is 19 residues long. The germline V gene encodes CDR1 SGHAT and CDR2 FQNNGV. V lost 5 bases, J lost 7 bases, and 18 bases stayed unmatched. The CDR3 nucleotides read TGTGCCAGCAGCCTACTAAGTGGGACAGGGATTGTGGGGAATTCACCCCTCCACTTT. This gives the protein CASSLLSGTGIVGNSPLHF.

V gene TRBV4-3 combines with J gene TRBJ2-7; D remains unclear. There are 13 residues in the CDR3. V was trimmed by 3 bases and J by 3 bases, leaving 9 bases between them. CDR1 LGHNA and CDR2 YSLEER come from the germline V gene. The CDR3 protein is CASSQSLLYEQYF. The CDR3 DNA is TGCGCCAGCAGCCAGTCCCTCCTCTACGAGCAGTACTTC.

The chain joins TRBV7-2 to TRBJ1-4, with D possibly matching TRBD1 (6 bases). With 1 base removed from V and 10 bases from J, the gap between germline ends came to 7 bases. Germline CDR1 SGHTA, CDR2 FQGNSA. The CDR3 runs to 12 residues. CDR3 region: CASSLEQGKLFF. The CDR3 nucleotides are TGTGCCAGCAGCTTAGAACAGGGAAAACTGTTTTTT. The full variable domain, rest sourced from reference TRBV7-2 and TRBJ1-4, is GAGVSQSPSNKVTEKGKDVELRCDPISGHTALYWYRQSLGQGLEFLIYFQGNSAPDKSGLPSDRFSAERTGGSVSTLTIQRTQQEDSAVYLCASSLEQGKLFFGSGTQLSVL.